This T cell receptor (beta chain) was retrieved from a study of response to subunit inactivated influenza vaccine (dated by TCRdb to the late 2010s). In the study overall: Deep quantitative profiling of the T cell receptor repertoire was used in the study to follow responses to a trivalent subunit inactivated influenza vaccine. Points the paper makes about the study in general: It was suggested by the authors that each seasonal influenza vaccination may recruit only a limited number of new T cells.

V is cut by 2 bases and J by 6 bases, and the space between the germline ends is 8 bases. Per the germline V gene, SGHRS is the CDR1 and YFSETQ is the CDR2. Counted from cysteine to phenylalanine, this CDR3 has 13 amino acids. The retained sequence is limited to the CDR3, 39 bases, with the frame set at the first base. Remarks on this clonotype: Its antigen target is currently unknown. No quality values exist for individual bases; no much larger clone is one base distant.

The receptor library was made with RT-PCR. Data came from an Illumina HiSeq 2500. The public reads were quality trimmed at Q25 with fastp and then assembled into clones with MiXCR by TCRdb, keeping productive beta chains. A single entry per CDR3 protein holds the most common genes and DNA from its merged rows. The sample yields approximately 700,000 distinct CDR3 sequences; around 14% were counted once. 5.5% to 8% of the sample is held by the ten biggest clonotypes. In this chain, TRBV5-1 is recombined with TRBJ2-2; the D gene lacks a confident call. This clonotype originated in a man in his forties or fifties who received an inactivated influenza vaccine. Donor details come from another sample of the same person, matched by shared clones. This specimen consisted of PBMCs from blood, obtained roughly 15 days before vaccination. The CDR3 here reads CASSFSESGELFF. The nucleotides read TGCGCCAGCAGCTTTAGTGAGTCCGGGGAGCTGTTTTTT.